Reported below is one TCR beta chain. No antigen is known for it. Replicate sorted-subset PCRs were loaded with 150 to 250 ng DNA, about 31,000 T cell genomes. Data came from immunoSEQ multiplex PCR; TCRdb stores just in-frame clones and leaves some out. Of roughly 2.1 million clones in the sample, about 93% were seen once. V was cut by 3 bases and J by 4 bases, with 10 bases left in between. The CDR3 has 14 amino acids. Germline assignment: CDR1 WSHSY and CDR2 SAAADI. Naive CD8 cells were CD45RO-negative, positively selected for CCR7, excluding terminally differentiated effector memory CD45RA+ cells. These data originate in a study of shared clonotypes between healthy human individuals. Study-level findings and limits: Generation of non-shared clonotypes was less probable than generation of clonotypes shared by all four donors. Sequencing depth was a factor that was expected to affect clonotype sharing among donors.

This chain links TRBV10-2 with TRBJ1-5, with TRBD1 as a possible D gene (6 bases). The sequence was collected from a young man in good health. Some clones in this sample may be carry-over from other donors' samples. The specimen was naive CD8+ T cells from PBMCs. The CDR3 region has the DNA TGCGCCAGCAGTGACTGGGGGCAGAATCAGCCCCAGCATTTT. It specifies CASSDWGQNQPQHF.